One and the same sample provided the 9 T cell receptor beta chains below, sequenced in a study of cytomegalovirus exposure and HLA in healthy donors. Use of 60 Vbeta and 13 Jbeta primers characterized the PCR. Measured with immunoSEQ multiplex PCR; TCRdb has only the in-frame clones, and not every one. The data show more than 90,000 clones, about four fifths seen once. The specimen sequenced was PBMCs. These receptors were obtained from a woman in her thirties or forties in good health and CMV-seropositive.

This chain connects TRBV28 to TRBJ2-5; 9 bases agree with TRBD2. CDR1 MDHEN and CDR2 SYDVKM come from the germline V gene. Trimming at V came to 3 bases and at J to 3 bases, leaving 5 bases not matched to a gene. CDR3 length: 15 amino acids. In DNA form, the CDR3 reads TGTGCCAGCAGTTTCTGGCGGGAGGGAAAAGAGACCCAGTACTTC. Translated, it gives CASSFWREGKETQYF.

This clone was observed a handful of times. The V call is TRBV6-5, the J call TRBJ1-1; 7 bases match TRBD1. This CDR3 is built from 15 residues. Germline values: CDR1 MNHEY, CDR2 SVGAGI. J gave up 4 bases and V 0 bases, and 5 bases lay outside the gene matches. The CDR3 region is CASSYSLPGGTEAFF. DNA of the CDR3: TGTGCCAGCAGTTACTCACTCCCAGGGGGCACTGAAGCTTTCTTT.

This sequence joins TRBV5-6 and TRBJ1-5; D not resolved. V dropped 4 bases and J dropped 1 base, with 12 bases sitting between them. CDR1 and CDR2 (germline): SGHDT, YYEEEE. This CDR3 is built from 15 residues. The CDR3 DNA follows: TGTGCCAGCAGCCCCTTCCACGAGAGCAATCAGCCCCAGCATTTT. This encodes CASSPFHESNQPQHF.

The rearrangement links TRBV4-2 to TRBJ2-7; 10 bases match TRBD2. CDR3 length: 16 residues. Germline CDR1 is LGHNA and CDR2 is YNFKEQ. V was clipped by 0 bases and J by 3 bases; unmatched bases: 5. The CDR3 DNA reads TGTGCCAGCAGCCAAGAGGTAGCGGGAGGTAGCTACGAGCAGTACTTC. It encodes CASSQEVAGGSYEQYF.

The rearrangement uses TRBV25-1 and TRBJ2-5; D might be TRBD2 (7 bases). CDR1 and CDR2 from the germline V gene are MGHDK and SYGVNS. V shed 0 bases and J shed 4 bases, with 15 bases lying between them. The CDR3 contains 16 residues. This CDR3 is CASSEYGGGAGETQYF. Here the CDR3 DNA reads TGTGCCAGCAGTGAATATGGCGGGGGCGCGGGAGAGACCCAGTACTTC.

The gene calls are TRBV2 and TRBJ2-3; 10 bases match TRBD2. CDR1 and CDR2 (germline): SNHLY, FYNNEI. CDR3 length: 15 amino acids. V lost 8 bases and J lost 4; bases outside the gene matches: 9. The CDR3 region has the DNA TGTGCCAGCGGGGCCGGGACTAGCGAGGCAGATACGCAGTATTTT. It specifies CASGAGTSEADTQYF. The full variable domain, its missing parts supplied by reference TRBV2 and TRBJ2-3, is EPEVTQTPSHQVTQMGQEVILRCVPISNHLYFYWYRQILGQKVEFLVSFYNNEISEKSEIFDDQFSVERPDGSNFTLKIRSTKLEDSAMYFCASGAGTSEADTQYFGPGTRLTVL.

CDR3 in amino acids: CASSQGLSAGNTDTQYF. DNA of the CDR3: TGCGCCAGCAGCCAAGGTCTTTCAGCGGGGAACACAGATACGCAGTATTTT. The chain couples TRBV4-1 to TRBJ2-3, with 7 nucleotides matching TRBD2. This CDR3 comprises 17 residues. With V trimmed by 1 base and J by 2 bases, 9 bases remained unmatched. The V gene's germline CDR1 is MGHRA and CDR2 YSYEKL.

The chain joins TRBV27 to TRBJ1-1; 11 bases are shared with TRBD1. The CDR3 has 16 residues. V gave up 2 bases and J gave up 5 bases; unmatched junction bases: 7. Germline CDR1 reads MNHEY; CDR2 reads SMNVEV (reference sequence). Here the CDR3 reads CASSLRTGGVGTEAFF. The CDR3, as DNA: TGTGCCAGCAGTTTACGGACAGGGGGCGTGGGAACTGAAGCTTTCTTT.

The V call is TRBV16, the J call TRBJ1-2; 8 bases fit TRBD1. The germline CDR1 and CDR2 sequences are KGHSY and FQNENV. V was pared by 5 bases and J by 8 bases, with 19 bases of the junction left unmatched. The CDR3 is 17 amino acids. CDR3 protein: CASSESRSGQAILGYTF. The CDR3 nucleotides read TGTGCCAGCAGCGAGTCGAGATCGGGACAGGCCATACTAGGCTACACCTTC.